The T cell receptor (beta chain) under discussion was sequenced for a study of blood T cell repertoires in COVID-19. At the level of the study: Spain, Italy and the United States supplied samples that represented acute and convalescent COVID-19. Sample material is recorded as cDNA or gDNA derived from T cells, B-cell-depleted T cells, or PBMCs.

Under the authors' procedure: Amplification with reference gene primers provided the estimates of nucleated cell counts. The data were produced by immunoSEQ multiplex PCR, yet TCRdb's version contains in-frame clones alone and is incomplete. That table supplies the V and J calls and clone size; D and trimming were determined from the DNA. The sample has under 500,000 clones; approximately 90% are singletons. Sequenced input: peripheral blood. This receptor was obtained from a woman aged 30 to 39 with acute or convalescent COVID-19.

The CDR3 protein is CAWSRVQALDSPLHF. The CDR3 DNA reads TGTGCCTGGAGTCGGGTACAGGCCCTGGATTCACCCCTCCACTTT. The chain combines TRBV30 with TRBJ1-6, with D maybe TRBD1 (5 bases). Germline V CDR1 and CDR2: GTSNPN, SVGIG (reference sequence). Between the trimmed V and J ends, which lost 2 bases and 8 bases, there was a span of 16 bases. The CDR3 extends over 15 amino acids.